The rows below give T cell receptor beta chains drawn from one sample of a study of T cell repertoires in cytomegalovirus infection. TCRdb called the reads again in MiXCR, with one record for every CDR3 protein. This repertoire shows roughly 640,000 distinct CDR3 sequences, 24% found once; its top ten account for less than 9.5%. Sequencing was carried out using CD8+ T cells from PBMCs. These receptors all come from a human donor in good health (CMV status not recorded). Some clones in this sample may be carry-over from other donors' samples. Each CDR3 is given without its conserved first and last residue. Fields, in order: V gene, D gene, CDR3 protein. D genes are given only for firm matches.

V: TRBV4-3; D: NA; CDR3: ASSQAPPKWTDTQY
V: TRBV6-4; D: NA; CDR3: ASSELGDQPQH
V: TRBV14; D: TRBD2; CDR3: ASSQDRLAGANEQF
V: TRBV6-2/TRBV6-3; D: NA; CDR3: ANSYSSPGYT
V: TRBV20-1; D: NA; CDR3: SASRGAEAF
V: TRBV6-2/TRBV6-3; D: NA; CDR3: ASSWWGNEQF
V: TRBV6-2/TRBV6-3; D: TRBD1; CDR3: ASSPPGTGKKETQY
V: TRBV7-9; D: TRBD1; CDR3: ASSLEWGAGGNNEQF
V: TRBV6-2/TRBV6-3; D: NA; CDR3: ASSHRTVRGNEQF
V: TRBV6-2/TRBV6-3; D: NA; CDR3: ASSYPGASSYNEQF
V: TRBV7-9; D: NA; CDR3: ASSPLTGTGQPQH
V: TRBV5-1; D: TRBD1; CDR3: ASSPGTGEGEQY
V: TRBV4-2; D: NA; CDR3: ASSQGMTTDTQY
V: TRBV7-8; D: TRBD1; CDR3: ASSLVGTGRDTQY
V: TRBV14; D: NA; CDR3: ASSQDRYLTGELF
V: TRBV29-1; D: TRBD1; CDR3: SVLGQGVVTEAF
V: TRBV6-2/TRBV6-3; D: NA; CDR3: ATGLQNNYGYT
V: TRBV10-3; D: NA; CDR3: AIMGDFQDGYT
V: TRBV4-1; D: NA; CDR3: ASSQTPGVSYEQY
V: TRBV7-2; D: NA; CDR3: ASTPRGDIDGYT
V: TRBV25-1; D: NA; CDR3: ASIENSANTGELF
V: TRBV2; D: NA; CDR3: ASSEGIGHTGGYT
V: TRBV2; D: NA; CDR3: ASNQGAEQY
V: TRBV7-8; D: NA; CDR3: ASSLGLDGGQETQY